These T cell receptor beta chains were read from a single sample in a study of Ad26.COV2.S vaccination and SARS-CoV-2 variants. Assay used: immunoSEQ multiplex PCR; TCRdb lists only in-frame clones, some missing. The data contain a few hundred thousand clones, about nine tenths of them singletons. The specimen comprised peripheral blood, sampled in a trial of Ad26.COV2.S vaccine versus placebo. Receptors were obtained from a person aged 18-60 years who received the Ad26.COV2.S COVID-19 vaccine or a placebo. Both conserved end residues are part of each CDR3. The D gene is left open where the match is weak. Clone sizes are given selectively: once, few, many, or a class where the clone is expanded.

CDR3 DNA	CDR3 protein	J gene	clone size	D gene	V gene
TGTGCCAGCAGCCAAGATTTCGGGACTAGCGGGGTTTCAGATACGCAGTATTTT	CASSQDFGTSGVSDTQYF	TRBJ2-3	-	TRBD2	TRBV3-1/TRBV3-2
TGCGCCAGCAGCCAAGATAGGGACAGCTACAATGAGCAGTTCTTC	CASSQDRDSYNEQFF	TRBJ2-1	-	TRBD1	TRBV4-3
TGTGCCAGCAACCGGGGAGCCAACTATGGCTACACCTTC	CASNRGANYGYTF	TRBJ1-2	-	-	TRBV12-3/TRBV12-4
TGTGCCACCAGGGGCCCTAGCCGCACAGATACGCAGTATTTT	CATRGPSRTDTQYF	TRBJ2-3	-	-	TRBV24-1
TGTGCCAGCCAGGGACTAGCGGGGGAAGATACGCAGTATTTT	CASQGLAGEDTQYF	TRBJ2-3	-	TRBD2	TRBV28
TGTGCCAGCAGCTTTAGGCCCAACACCTACGAGCAGTACTTC	CASSFRPNTYEQYF	TRBJ2-7	-	-	TRBV5-6
TGTGCCAGCAGCTTGGCAGGGAGTCAGCCCCAGCATTTT	CASSLAGSQPQHF	TRBJ1-5	-	-	TRBV5-6
TGTGCCATCAGTGAGGACCCGGGACGGTACTATGGCTACACCTTC	CAISEDPGRYYGYTF	TRBJ1-2	-	-	TRBV10-3
TGTGCCAGAAGCCGCGTTTCGGGGGCACGGAACACTGAAGCTTTCTTT	CARSRVSGARNTEAFF	TRBJ1-1	-	-	TRBV5-3
TGTGCCAGCAGCTTAGCAGGGACAGGTCGCACAGATACGCAGTATTTT	CASSLAGTGRTDTQYF	TRBJ2-3	-	TRBD1	TRBV7-9
TGCGCCAGCAGCGTGACAGAACGCTCCTACGAGCAGTACTTC	CASSVTERSYEQYF	TRBJ2-7	-	-	TRBV4-1
TGTGCCAGCAGGAGAACTCAGGGGAACAATTCACCCCTCCACTTT	CASRRTQGNNSPLHF	TRBJ1-6	-	-	TRBV6-5
TGTGCCAGCAGTCCAACATTGCAGGCAGAGACCCAGTACTTC	CASSPTLQAETQYF	TRBJ2-5	-	-	TRBV2
TGTGCTAGCAGCTTAGGAGCGGGGGGCAGTTCGGATACGCAGTATTTT	CASSLGAGGSSDTQYF	TRBJ2-3	-	TRBD2	TRBV7-7
TGTGCCAGCAGTGGGTCGGGTAGGGGGCATCTCGGAAACACCATATATTTT	CASSGSGRGHLGNTIYF	TRBJ1-3	-	TRBD1	TRBV25-1
TGTGCCAGCAGCCAAGATCACTATACAAAAGCTTTCTTT	CASSQDHYTKAFF	TRBJ1-1	-	-	TRBV3-1/TRBV3-2
TGCGCCAGCAGCCAAGAAGCGGGGGGGCTTCTAGATACGCAGTATTTT	CASSQEAGGLLDTQYF	TRBJ2-3	once	TRBD2	TRBV4-1
TGTGCCAGCAGCGGAGTGGGGGCAGCCTCCTACGAGCAGTACTTC	CASSGVGAASYEQYF	TRBJ2-7	once	-	TRBV13
TGTGCCAGCAGCTTAGTAGGCCTAGTCTATGGCTACACCTTC	CASSLVGLVYGYTF	TRBJ1-2	-	-	TRBV7-9
TGTGCCAGCAGCTTAGCGGGGGGGCGCGGGGCCAACGTCCTGACTTTC	CASSLAGGRGANVLTF	TRBJ2-6	-	-	TRBV7-2
TGTGCCAGCAGTTTATGGAGTGACGGGGGAGGGAACGAGCAGTACTTC	CASSLWSDGGGNEQYF	TRBJ2-7	-	TRBD2	TRBV28
TGTGCCTGGAGTTCACCACTACTAGGATACAATGAGCAGTTCTTC	CAWSSPLLGYNEQFF	TRBJ2-1	-	-	TRBV30
TGCAGTGCTAGTTCCAGCAATCAGCCCCAGCATTTT	CSASSSNQPQHF	TRBJ1-5	-	-	TRBV20-1
TGTGCCAGCAGCTTAGAGGCAGGGAGGGAGGGCAATAATTCACCCCTCCACTTT	CASSLEAGREGNNSPLHF	TRBJ1-6	-	-	TRBV7-6
TGTGCCAGCAGCCTCGGGATAGCGGGGAGGAATGAGCAGTTCTTC	CASSLGIAGRNEQFF	TRBJ2-1	-	TRBD2	TRBV7-9
TGTGCCAGTAGTGGAAATCAGGGGCAGGGGCACACCGGGGAGCTGTTTTTT	CASSGNQGQGHTGELFF	TRBJ2-2	-	-	TRBV19
TGTGCCACCAGCAGTACAACCTTGAGGGAGCAGTACTTC	CATSSTTLREQYF	TRBJ2-7	-	-	TRBV15
TGTGCCAGCAGCGTAGTGGGGCTTAATTCACCCCTCCACTTT	CASSVVGLNSPLHF	TRBJ1-6	few	-	TRBV9
TGTGCCAGTACCCCAGGGACAGATCTATACAATGAGCAGTTCTTC	CASTPGTDLYNEQFF	TRBJ2-1	-	TRBD1	TRBV19
TGTGCCAGCAGTTATGAGGGGGCTTACACTGAAGCTTTCTTT	CASSYEGAYTEAFF	TRBJ1-1	-	TRBD1	TRBV6-6
TGTGCCTGGAGTCACATCGCACCGGGACAGGGTACGAATGAGCAGTTCTTC	CAWSHIAPGQGTNEQFF	TRBJ2-1	-	TRBD1	TRBV30
TGTGCCAGCAGCCCAGTCGGAACAGGCTACAATGAGCAGTTCTTC	CASSPVGTGYNEQFF	TRBJ2-1	-	-	TRBV11-2
TGCAGTGCTAGGGCGGAGGATACGCAGTATTTT	CSARAEDTQYF	TRBJ2-3	once	-	TRBV20-1
TGTGCCTGGAGTTCGGGATCCCGAACGCCCCAGCATTTT	CAWSSGSRTPQHF	TRBJ1-5	-	-	TRBV30
TGTGCCAGCAGCTTGGGAGTGCCCTACGAGCAGTACTTC	CASSLGVPYEQYF	TRBJ2-7	-	-	TRBV5-4
TGTGCCAGCAGTACGACATACTCCCAAGAGACCCAGTACTTC	CASSTTYSQETQYF	TRBJ2-5	-	-	TRBV6-2/TRBV6-3
TGCGCCAGCAGTGACGTGTGGCGGTATAGCTCCTACGAGCAGTACTTC	CASSDVWRYSSYEQYF	TRBJ2-7	-	-	TRBV10-2
TGCGCCAGCAGCCAAAGAAAAACCCTTGGGGGCGATAATGAGCAGTTCTTC	CASSQRKTLGGDNEQFF	TRBJ2-1	-	-	TRBV4-3
TGTGCCAGCGGACAGTTCTCCTACAATGAGCAGTTCTTC	CASGQFSYNEQFF	TRBJ2-1	-	-	TRBV19